Listed here are 4 T cell receptor beta chains from one sample, sequenced in a study of shared clonotypes between healthy human individuals. This table comes from immunoSEQ multiplex PCR, and its TCRdb copy is limited to in-frame clones, with some not included. The top ten clones hold 0.2% to 0.25% of a sample with fewer than 1 million clones, approximately 96% of them seen once. Naive-designated CD8 cells lacked CD45RO, were positively enriched for CCR7, and omitted terminally differentiated effector memory CD45RA+ cells. The specimen was naive CD8+ T cells sorted from blood. The receptor source for this set is a young man in good health.

The chain is built from TRBV5-1 and TRBJ2-7; TRBD2 is a possible D gene (5 bases). The CDR3 covers 15 residues. V lost 0 bases, J lost 2 bases, and 12 bases lay in between. CDR1 SGHRS and CDR2 YFSETQ come from the germline V gene. CDR3 amino acids: CASSLGERLPYEQYF. DNA for the CDR3: TGCGCCAGCAGCTTGGGAGAGCGGTTACCCTACGAGCAGTACTTC.

This chain connects TRBV7-9 to TRBJ2-7; possible D gene TRBD1, 5 bases. Germline CDR1 SEHNR, CDR2 FQNEAQ (reference sequence). The ends were cut back, 5 bases at V and 5 bases at J, with 16 bases in the middle. The CDR3 extends over 14 amino acids. CDR3 region: CASSHPDMWDEQYF. As DNA, the CDR3 is TGTGCCAGCAGCCACCCGGACATGTGGGACGAGCAGTACTTC.

The rearrangement uses TRBV6-6 and TRBJ2-7; the D is unclear. The germline V gene encodes CDR1 MNHNY and CDR2 SVGAGI (reference sequence). V lost 2 bases and J lost 2, with 4 bases in between. The CDR3 runs to 12 residues. The DNA of the CDR3 is TGTGCCAGCAGTTACGAGGCCTACGAGCAGTACTTC. This encodes CASSYEAYEQYF.

This clone occurred a few times. The CDR3, as DNA: TGTGCCAGCAGTTGGCGGCCCACAGATACGCAGTATTTT. This gives the protein CASSWRPTDTQYF. J is TRBJ2-3 and V is TRBV6-6; unclear D gene. V was trimmed by 4 bases and J by 2 bases, leaving 7 bases between them. CDR3 length: 13 residues. Germline CDR1 reads MNHNY; CDR2 reads SVGAGI (reference sequence).